What follows are 16 T cell receptor beta chains derived from one specimen sequenced in a study of blood T cell repertoires in COVID-19. Libraries were prepared by immunoSEQ multiplex PCR; TCRdb keeps only in-frame clonotypes and omits some of them. The sample has a few hundred thousand clones, around four fifths seen once. The specimen sequenced was PBMCs or T cells enriched from blood (not recorded which). These receptors all stem from a man aged 35 to 55 who had recovered from COVID-19.

J is TRBJ2-3 and V is TRBV5-1; 12 nucleotides line up with TRBD2. The germline gives CDR1 SGHRS, CDR2 YFSETQ. The CDR3 has 14 amino acids. With 5 bases clipped from V and 4 bases from J, the junction kept 2 bases outside the gene matches. The CDR3 loop reads CASSLAGGPDTQYF. The CDR3 region has the DNA TGCGCCAGCAGTCTAGCGGGGGGGCCAGATACGCAGTATTTT.

The chain is built from TRBV5-1 and TRBJ1-2; D gene ambiguous. Trimming took 2 bases from V and 4 from J, leaving 12 bases between them. The CDR3 runs to 14 residues. The germline CDR1 and CDR2 sequences are SGHRS and YFSETQ. CDR3 region: CASSFGRVGYGYTF. For the CDR3, the DNA is TGCGCCAGCAGCTTCGGGAGGGTCGGCTATGGCTACACCTTC.

The rearrangement joins TRBV20-1 to TRBJ1-2; TRBD1 agrees at 9 bases. There are 11 residues in the CDR3. Looked up from germline, CDR1 is DFQATT and CDR2 is SNEGSKA (reference sequence). Trimming at V came to 3 bases and at J to 9 bases, leaving 2 bases not matched to a gene. The CDR3 bases are TGCAGTGCTAGGACAGGGGGACGCTACACCTTC. Translating gives CSARTGGRYTF.

This clone came up many times. The chain joins TRBV2 to TRBJ2-7, with 8 bases identical to TRBD1. Trimming removed 7 bases from V and 4 bases from J; junction bases left unmatched: 9. Germline V lookup: CDR1 SNHLY, CDR2 FYNNEI. CDR3 size: 14 residues. CDR3 coding DNA: TGTGCCAGCATAGGTTGGCAGGGGGCTTACGAGCAGTACTTC. It yields the protein CASIGWQGAYEQYF.

Only one count was recorded for this clone. The rearrangement joins TRBV7-8 to TRBJ1-2; the match to TRBD1 covers 10 bases. The ends lost 3 bases at V and 11 bases at J; junction bases unmatched: 6. CDR1 is SGHVS, CDR2 FQNEAQ, per germline. The CDR3 runs to 13 residues. CDR3 region: CASSLGQGNSYTF. CDR3 nucleotide sequence: TGTGCCAGCAGCTTGGGACAGGGGAATAGTTACACCTTC.

V and J are TRBV6-4 and TRBJ1-4; D gene uncertain. The V end lost 3 bases, the J end lost 7 bases, and 12 bases lay between the germline ends. The CDR3 runs 14 residues. Germline values: CDR1 MRHNA, CDR2 SNTAGT. The CDR3 sequence: CASSDGRVGEKLFF. The DNA of the CDR3 is TGTGCCAGCAGTGATGGGAGGGTTGGTGAAAAACTGTTTTTT.

This clone was found a few times. The chain couples TRBV7-9 to TRBJ1-2, with 7 positions matching TRBD1. CDR1 is SEHNR and CDR2 is FQNEAQ in the germline V gene (reference sequence). With 1 base clipped from V and 5 bases from J, the junction kept 7 bases outside the gene matches. The CDR3 has 15 amino acids. This chain's CDR3 is CASSLEAGGSYGYTF. CDR3 bases: TGTGCCAGCAGCTTAGAGGCAGGGGGGTCTTATGGCTACACCTTC.

The chain joins TRBV28 to TRBJ1-1; the match to TRBD1 covers 7 bases. Looked up from germline, CDR1 is MDHEN and CDR2 is SYDVKM. The CDR3 consists of 13 residues. The J segment lost 6 bases and the V segment lost 7 bases, leaving 8 bases of the junction unmatched. The chain's CDR3 is CASKAGGIPEAFF. The CDR3 DNA sequence: TGTGCCAGCAAGGCAGGGGGAATCCCTGAAGCTTTCTTT.

The chain joins TRBV28 to TRBJ1-1; TRBD1 aligns across 7 bases. The CDR3 extends over 14 amino acids. V shed 6 bases, J shed 4 bases, and the junction held 8 bases outside the gene matches. Germline values: CDR1 MDHEN, CDR2 SYDVKM. CDR3 DNA sequence: TGTGCCAGCAGCCTAATGACAGGGTCCACTGAAGCTTTCTTT. Translation gives CASSLMTGSTEAFF.

V gene TRBV3-1 (or the pseudogene TRBV3-2) combines with J gene TRBJ1-5, with 8 bases fitting TRBD1. The V gene's germline CDR1 is LGHDT and CDR2 YNNKEL (reference sequence). The CDR3 consists of 15 residues. The ends lost 4 bases at V and 6 bases at J; junction bases unmatched: 8. The DNA of the CDR3 is TGTGCCAGCAGCCCCAGCGACAGGGGAGGTCAGCCCCAGCATTTT. It is translated as CASSPSDRGGQPQHF.

The chain employs TRBV30 and TRBJ1-1, with D tentatively TRBD1 (5 bases). Trimming removed 4 bases at V and 5 bases at J, with 17 bases between. Germline loops: CDR1 GTSNPN, CDR2 SVGIG (reference sequence). The CDR3 covers 14 residues. This chain's CDR3 is CAWNKAGGITEAFF. For the CDR3, the DNA is TGTGCCTGGAACAAAGCCGGGGGGATAACTGAAGCTTTCTTT.

This chain links TRBV30 with TRBJ2-2; D possibly corresponds to TRBD2 (5 bases). There are 12 residues in the CDR3. V gave up 1 base and J gave up 6 bases, with 6 bases separating them. Germline assignment: CDR1 GTSNPN and CDR2 SVGIG (reference sequence). In nucleotides, the CDR3 is TGTGCCTGGAGTGACGGGGCCGGGGAGCTGTTTTTT. Its protein is CAWSDGAGELFF.

The table lists this clone with a count of one. The chain combines TRBV27 with TRBJ2-7; possibly TRBD2 for D (6 bases). CDR3 size: 15 residues. The V gene lost 3 bases and the J gene lost 3 bases, with 15 bases spanning the gap. Germline loops: CDR1 MNHEY, CDR2 SMNVEV (reference sequence). The DNA for the CDR3 is TGTGCCAGCAGTTTCCTCTCCGTGGGGGGCTACGAGCAGTACTTC. Protein product: CASSFLSVGGYEQYF.

The V call is TRBV6-5, the J call TRBJ2-3; D gene uncertain. The V gene lost 6 bases and the J gene lost 5 bases, with 9 bases spanning the gap. This CDR3 spans 12 amino acids. Germline CDR1 MNHEY, CDR2 SVGAGI. The DNA for the CDR3 is TGTGCCAGCAGCTCTCTCGGAGATACGCAGTATTTT. Translating gives CASSSLGDTQYF.

The V and J genes are TRBV29-1 and TRBJ1-3, with D possibly being TRBD1 (5 bases). CDR1 SQVTM and CDR2 ANQGSEA come from the germline V gene. Trimming pared 4 bases from V and 0 bases from J, leaving 10 bases between. The CDR3 contains 14 residues. CDR3 DNA: TGCAGCGTTGTTCCAGGGTACTCTGGAAACACCATATATTTT. Translation: CSVVPGYSGNTIYF.

The chain has TRBV21-1 and TRBJ2-1; the table's D gene call, TRBD2, was not cross checked with the DNA. TRBV21-1 has pseudogene status. This CDR3 contains 19 residues. Here the CDR3 reads CASSKVTSGRPRSDNEQFF. CDR3 in DNA: TGTGCCAGCAGCAAAGTAACTAGCGGGAGGCCGCGATCTGACAATGAGCAGTTCTTC.